Described below is a single T cell receptor (beta chain) sequence and its context. Antigen unknown. This entry belongs to a study of metastatic and nonmetastatic thyroid tumors. Study summary: Peripheral blood and tumor or nodule samples from malignant and benign thyroid patients were compared. Study-level points and caveats: As reported, TCR beta diversity in blood and tumor was significantly higher in malignant thyroid tumors than in benign nodules.

Under the authors' procedure: A classifier for distant metastasis in papillary thyroid cancer was constructed using CDR3 differences observed across clinicopathological groups. Via MiXCR, TCRdb re-called the PCR reads. None of the V and J calls come from the authors' own analysis; TCRdb made them. Among about 25,000 clones listed, 10% to 15% were seen once. No treatment had been given to any patient before thyroid surgery. Germline V CDR1 and CDR2: SGHAT, FQNNGV. With 0 bases removed from V and 3 bases from J, the gap between germline ends came to 9 bases. The CDR3 covers 15 residues. The chain uses TRBV11-2 and TRBJ1-5; no clear D. The clonotype was recovered from a female donor with papillary thyroid cancer or a benign thyroid nodule (not recorded which). Some clones in this sample may be carry-over from other donors' samples. Sequencing used blood. The CDR3 nucleotides read TGTGCCAGCAGCTTAGAAGGGTTACCCAATCAGCCCCAGCATTTT. Translation gives CASSLEGLPNQPQHF.